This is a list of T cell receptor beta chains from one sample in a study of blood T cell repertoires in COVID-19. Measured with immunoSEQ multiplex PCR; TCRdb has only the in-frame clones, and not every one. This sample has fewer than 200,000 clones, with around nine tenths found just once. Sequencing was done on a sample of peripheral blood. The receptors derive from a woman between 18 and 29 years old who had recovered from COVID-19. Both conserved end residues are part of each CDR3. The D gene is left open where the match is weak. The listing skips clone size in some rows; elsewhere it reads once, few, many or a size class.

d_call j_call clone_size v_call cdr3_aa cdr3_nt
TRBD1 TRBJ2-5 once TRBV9 CASSATGAETQYF TGTGCCAGCAGCGCGACAGGGGCGGAGACCCAGTACTTC
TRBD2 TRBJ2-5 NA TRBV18 CASSPSPTSVTQYF TGTGCCAGCTCACCAAGTCCCACTAGCGTGACCCAGTACTTC
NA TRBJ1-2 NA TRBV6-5 CASSYSIGRSYGYTF TGTGCCAGCAGTTACTCGATTGGGCGCAGCTATGGCTACACCTTC
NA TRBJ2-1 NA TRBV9 CASSVARGSNEQFF TGTGCCAGCAGCGTAGCCCGAGGGTCAAATGAGCAGTTCTTC
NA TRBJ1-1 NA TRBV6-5 CASSRDRRQAFF TGTGCCAGCAGTAGAGACAGGCGACAAGCTTTCTTT
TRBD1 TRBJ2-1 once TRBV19 CASSSWGQGADEQFF TGTGCCAGTAGCTCATGGGGACAGGGGGCCGATGAGCAGTTCTTC
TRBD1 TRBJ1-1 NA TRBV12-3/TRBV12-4 CASSLQGATEAFF TGTGCCAGCAGTCTCCAGGGGGCTACTGAAGCTTTCTTT
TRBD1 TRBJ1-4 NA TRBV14 CASSPVTGTTNEKLFF TGTGCCAGCAGCCCTGTGACAGGGACAACTAATGAAAAACTGTTTTTT
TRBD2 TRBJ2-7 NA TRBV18 CASSPPKGVAGAHEQYF TGTGCCAGCTCACCACCAAAGGGGGTAGCGGGGGCCCACGAGCAGTACTTC
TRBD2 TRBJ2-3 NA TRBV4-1 CASSPPPGGLGDTQYF TGCGCCAGCAGCCCCCCCCCGGGAGGGCTGGGAGATACGCAGTATTTT
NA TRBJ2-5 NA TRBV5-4 CASSLRLQETQYF TGTGCCAGCAGCTTACGCCTACAAGAGACCCAGTACTTC
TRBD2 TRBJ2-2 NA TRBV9 CASSVLAGGNTGELFF TGTGCCAGCAGCGTACTAGCGGGGGGGAACACCGGGGAGCTGTTTTTT
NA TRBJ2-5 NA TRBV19 CASSIAAVPQETQYF TGTGCCAGTAGTATAGCAGCGGTCCCCCAAGAGACCCAGTACTTC
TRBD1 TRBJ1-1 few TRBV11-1 CASSLIKGATEAFF TGTGCCAGCAGCTTAATTAAGGGGGCCACTGAAGCTTTCTTT
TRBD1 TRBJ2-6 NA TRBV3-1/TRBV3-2 CASSARTGGSGANVLTF TGTGCCAGCAGCGCACGGACAGGGGGCTCTGGGGCCAACGTCCTGACTTTC
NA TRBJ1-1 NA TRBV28 CASSFGGQSTEAFF TGTGCCAGCAGTTTTGGAGGACAGAGCACTGAAGCTTTCTTT
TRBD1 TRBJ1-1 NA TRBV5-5 CASSLEARDRGRRTEAFF TGTGCCAGCAGCTTGGAGGCTAGGGACAGGGGGCGTAGGACTGAAGCTTTCTTT
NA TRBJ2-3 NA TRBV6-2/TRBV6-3 CASSYPRLGLRTDTQYF TGTGCCAGCAGTTACCCCCGACTAGGGCTGCGCACAGATACGCAGTATTTT
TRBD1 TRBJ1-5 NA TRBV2 CASRGQGGNQPQHF TGTGCCAGCAGGGGACAGGGTGGCAATCAGCCCCAGCATTTT
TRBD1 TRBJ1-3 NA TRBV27 CASRGDSSGNTIYF TGTGCCAGCAGGGGGGACAGCTCTGGAAACACCATATATTTT
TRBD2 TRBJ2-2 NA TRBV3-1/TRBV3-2 CASSQSASGGTGELFF TGTGCCAGCAGCCAGTCCGCTAGCGGGGGCACCGGGGAGCTGTTTTTT
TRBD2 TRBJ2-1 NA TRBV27 CASRQSGTEQFF TGTGCCAGCAGACAAAGCGGGACTGAGCAGTTCTTC
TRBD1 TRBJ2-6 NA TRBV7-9 CASGRRQGLSGANVLTF TGTGCCAGCGGAAGGAGACAGGGCCTCTCTGGGGCCAACGTCCTGACTTTC